Listed below are T cell receptor beta chains from one sample, sequenced in a study of blood T cell repertoires in COVID-19. TCRdb's table, derived via immunoSEQ multiplex PCR, lists solely in-frame clones and lacks some. This sample has roughly 100,000 clones, with 89% found just once. The sequencing sample was made of peripheral blood. Source of these receptors: a woman aged 70-85 years with acute or convalescent COVID-19. Both conserved end residues are part of each CDR3. Fields, in order: clone size, V gene, J gene, D gene, CDR3 DNA, CDR3 protein. D genes are given only for firm matches. Clone size is shown for a subset of rows, as once, few, many or a class of expanded clone.

abundance: -; v_gene: TRBV5-1; j_gene: TRBJ1-1; d_gene: -; CDR3nt: TGCGCCAGCAGCTTGGATCCAGGGAGGTCTGAAGCTTTCTTT; CDR3aa: CASSLDPGRSEAFF
abundance: -; v_gene: TRBV28; j_gene: TRBJ1-3; d_gene: TRBD1; CDR3nt: TGTGCCAGCAGCCGCAGGGACAGCCTATTTGATTACACTGGAAACACCATATATTTT; CDR3aa: CASSRRDSLFDYTGNTIYF
abundance: -; v_gene: TRBV5-1; j_gene: TRBJ1-1; d_gene: -; CDR3nt: TGCGCCAGCAGCTTGGTCCCAGGGGAGCACACTGAAGCTTTCTTT; CDR3aa: CASSLVPGEHTEAFF
abundance: -; v_gene: TRBV7-2; j_gene: TRBJ2-7; d_gene: -; CDR3nt: TGTGCCAGCAGCTTAGAACGGAGTTCCTACGAGCAGTACTTC; CDR3aa: CASSLERSSYEQYF
abundance: -; v_gene: TRBV29-1; j_gene: TRBJ2-4; d_gene: TRBD1; CDR3nt: TGCAGCGTCGTAGGGGGCCGGGGAAACATTCAGTACTTC; CDR3aa: CSVVGGRGNIQYF
abundance: -; v_gene: TRBV5-5; j_gene: TRBJ2-2; d_gene: TRBD1; CDR3nt: TGTGCCAGCAGCTTTTCGGGACAGGGAATGGCCGGGGAGCTGTTTTTT; CDR3aa: CASSFSGQGMAGELFF
abundance: -; v_gene: TRBV24-1; j_gene: TRBJ2-1; d_gene: TRBD2; CDR3nt: TGTGCCACCAGTGGGGGACTAGCGGGATTCTCCTACAATGAGCAGTTCTTC; CDR3aa: CATSGGLAGFSYNEQFF
abundance: -; v_gene: TRBV7-2; j_gene: TRBJ2-5; d_gene: TRBD2; CDR3nt: TGTGCCAGCAGCTTAGGACTAGCGGGAGGTCAAGAGACCCAGTACTTC; CDR3aa: CASSLGLAGGQETQYF
abundance: -; v_gene: TRBV5-1; j_gene: TRBJ1-3; d_gene: TRBD1; CDR3nt: TGCGCCAGCAGCTTAACAGGGGACACCATATATTTT; CDR3aa: CASSLTGDTIYF
abundance: -; v_gene: TRBV5-1; j_gene: TRBJ1-3; d_gene: -; CDR3nt: TGCGCCAGCAGCTCGGGACTGCTCTCTGGAAACACCATATATTTT; CDR3aa: CASSSGLLSGNTIYF
abundance: -; v_gene: TRBV5-1; j_gene: TRBJ2-7; d_gene: -; CDR3nt: TGCGCCAGCAGCTCCGGGACTGCTACTTTTTACGAGCAGTACTTC; CDR3aa: CASSSGTATFYEQYF
abundance: -; v_gene: TRBV5-8; j_gene: TRBJ2-5; d_gene: -; CDR3nt: TGTGCCAGCAGCTTGGGCCAGATCAAAGAGACCCAGTACTTC; CDR3aa: CASSLGQIKETQYF
abundance: -; v_gene: TRBV6-1; j_gene: TRBJ1-2; d_gene: -; CDR3nt: TGTGCCAGCAGTGAAGCGTTGTATCCGCGGGGCTCCTATGGCTACACCTTC; CDR3aa: CASSEALYPRGSYGYTF
abundance: once; v_gene: TRBV6-5; j_gene: TRBJ2-1; d_gene: -; CDR3nt: TGTGCCAGCAGTTCCAAAGGGGGTTACTACAATGAGCAGTTCTTC; CDR3aa: CASSSKGGYYNEQFF
abundance: -; v_gene: TRBV7-9; j_gene: TRBJ2-1; d_gene: TRBD1; CDR3nt: TGTGCCAGCAGCCAAGCGACAGGGCTAGGTGAGCAGTTCTTC; CDR3aa: CASSQATGLGEQFF
abundance: -; v_gene: TRBV5-1; j_gene: TRBJ1-1; d_gene: TRBD1; CDR3nt: TGCGCCAGCAGCGGAGGACAGGGAGGCACTGAAGCTTTCTTT; CDR3aa: CASSGGQGGTEAFF
abundance: -; v_gene: TRBV19; j_gene: TRBJ2-1; d_gene: -; CDR3nt: TGTGCCAGTATGGTGGGGGGAGTCTACAATGAGCAGTTCTTC; CDR3aa: CASMVGGVYNEQFF
abundance: -; v_gene: TRBV15; j_gene: TRBJ1-3; d_gene: -; CDR3nt: TGTGCCACCAGCAGAGATCAGGGTGGAAACACCATATATTTT; CDR3aa: CATSRDQGGNTIYF
abundance: -; v_gene: TRBV4-2; j_gene: TRBJ1-1; d_gene: -; CDR3nt: TGTGCCAGCAGCCGCACGGTCCCTAGCGCTGAAGCTTTCTTT; CDR3aa: CASSRTVPSAEAFF
abundance: once; v_gene: TRBV23-1; j_gene: TRBJ2-5; d_gene: TRBD1; CDR3nt: TGCGCCAGCAGTCAATCGGCGCCCCGGGACAGAAGCGCGGCGGTGGAGACCCAGTACTTC; CDR3aa: CASSQSAPRDRSAAVETQYF
abundance: -; v_gene: TRBV7-9; j_gene: TRBJ1-2; d_gene: TRBD1; CDR3nt: TGTGCCAGCAACCAACCGACAGGGTTGGGCGGTGGCTACACCTTC; CDR3aa: CASNQPTGLGGGYTF
abundance: -; v_gene: TRBV25-1; j_gene: TRBJ2-4; d_gene: TRBD1; CDR3nt: TGTGCCAGCAGTGGACAGGGTGGGGGCAAAAACATTCAGTACTTC; CDR3aa: CASSGQGGGKNIQYF
abundance: -; v_gene: TRBV3-1/TRBV3-2; j_gene: TRBJ1-6; d_gene: -; CDR3nt: TGTGCCAGCAGCCTCGGCGGGGGTTCACCCCTCCACTTT; CDR3aa: CASSLGGGSPLHF
abundance: -; v_gene: TRBV28; j_gene: TRBJ2-1; d_gene: TRBD2; CDR3nt: TGTGCCAGCAGACCGAGACTAGCGGGGGACCACAATGAGCAGTTCTTC; CDR3aa: CASRPRLAGDHNEQFF
abundance: -; v_gene: TRBV11-2; j_gene: TRBJ1-3; d_gene: -; CDR3nt: TGTGCCAGCAGCTTAGTGGTGTCCTACTCTGGAAACACCATATATTTT; CDR3aa: CASSLVVSYSGNTIYF
abundance: -; v_gene: TRBV28; j_gene: TRBJ1-4; d_gene: -; CDR3nt: TGTGCCAGCGTCAGGGGAAGTAATGAAAAACTGTTTTTT; CDR3aa: CASVRGSNEKLFF